This TCR beta chain was identified in a study of OX40 agonist ivuxolimab in advanced cancers. In the study overall: A partial response was reached by three patients: one with hepatocellular carcinoma and two with cutaneous melanoma. Study-level findings and limits: There were also nonresponders showing low normalized T-cell clonal expansion. Dose levels from 0.1 to 3.0 mg/kg saw CD4+ and CD8+ blood T cells expand clonally by week 6.

Produced via immunoSEQ multiplex PCR; TCRdb's table is partial and in-frame only. Found here are tens of thousands of clones, 85% to 90% of them singletons; the top ten hold about 0.9%. Autoimmune disease history or systemic immunosuppression meant exclusion. CDR1 and CDR2 (germline): LGHNA, YNFKEQ. The CDR3 is made up of 12 amino acids. Trimming left V 3 bases short and J 12 bases short, with 12 bases between. As regards this clone: What it binds is unknown.

The clonotype was recovered from an adult with an advanced solid tumor such as melanoma, head and neck, liver or kidney cancer. This specimen consisted of CD4+ or CD8+ T cells sorted from blood, obtained in a trial of the OX40 agonist ivuxolimab. The chain carries TRBV4-2 and TRBJ2-1, with D perhaps TRBD1 (5 bases). CDR3 sequence (DNA): TGTGCCAGCAGCCATGGGGTAGGGGTGCAGTTCTTC. Protein: CASSHGVGVQFF.